The entry below gives a single T cell receptor (beta chain) sequence along with its context. The record originates from a study of blood T cell repertoires in COVID-19. Study-level background: Material from acute and convalescent COVID-19 was sourced from the United States, Italy and Spain. Sources were T cells, B-cell-depleted T cells, or PBMCs; the material itself was cDNA or gDNA.

Some clones are missing from TCRdb's copy, which holds only in-frame ones; the method was immunoSEQ multiplex PCR. The table shows some 100,000 clones, with around 90% occurring only once. The CDR3 consists of 16 residues. The V gene's germline CDR1 is LNHDA and CDR2 SQIVND (reference sequence). Trimming left V 5 bases short and J 0 bases short, with 14 bases between. This TCR came from a man aged 70 or older with acute or convalescent COVID-19. The chain combines TRBV19 with TRBJ1-5; a weak D match, TRBD1 (5 bases). Sequencing was performed on peripheral blood. The DNA for the CDR3 is TGTGCCAGTAGTCCCTTTGTCCAGGGTAGCAATCAGCCCCAGCATTTT. Translating gives CASSPFVQGSNQPQHF.